This TCR beta chain appears in the sequencing data of a study of control samples from healthy donors and cancer patients. The CDR3 contains 14 residues. V lost 0 bases, J lost 3 bases, and 7 bases lay in between. CDR1 SGDLS and CDR2 YYNGEE come from the germline V gene. To note about this clone: This CDR3 is also generated by other DNA sequences in the sample.

The repertoire was sequenced with immunoSEQ multiplex PCR; TCRdb's copy has only in-frame clones and lacks some. This repertoire shows 160,000 or so clones, roughly 95% found once; its top ten account for 1%. The V call is TRBV9, the J call TRBJ1-5; D is unclear. The specimen was blood. This sequence was found in a woman in her 30s in good health. CDR3 protein: CASSVGGYNQPQHF. The DNA of the CDR3 is TGTGCCAGCAGCGTAGGTGGTTACAATCAGCCCCAGCATTTT.